This T cell receptor (beta chain) came from a study of blood T cell repertoires in COVID-19. Overall study: Sites across the United States, Italy and Spain contributed samples from acute and convalescent COVID-19. Sample material is recorded as cDNA or gDNA derived from T cells, B-cell-depleted T cells, or PBMCs.

V shed 2 bases, J shed 5 bases, and the junction held 8 bases outside the gene matches. This CDR3 has 15 residues. Germline assignment: CDR1 PRHDT and CDR2 FYEKMQ (reference sequence). Per the authors' pipeline: Nucleated cell number was recorded as an estimate derived from reference gene primer amplification. TCRdb keeps only in-frame clones here, not all; method: immunoSEQ multiplex PCR. The V and J calls and clone size come from that table; D and trimming were worked out from the DNA. The table records 75,000 to 90,000 clones, less than 95% of them present only once. The source is a woman in her fifties or sixties in a cohort sampled during active COVID-19. The chain recombines TRBV13 with TRBJ2-7; TRBD2 aligns across 8 bases. Sequenced: peripheral blood. CDR3 loop: CASSLWAGGLDEQYF. The CDR3 DNA sequence: TGTGCCAGCAGCTTATGGGCGGGAGGCCTAGACGAGCAGTACTTC.